The entry below gives a single TCR beta chain sequence along with its context. Its specificity is unknown. Researchers built TCR beta cDNA using 5'RACE template switching with UMIs. TCRdb re-called the 5' RACE reads; one entry per CDR3 protein, DNA not given. The sample holds a few hundred thousand distinct CDR3 sequences. The data were obtained in a study of T cells expressing NK-cell markers. Across the whole study: HCMV serostatus: seven of eight sequenced donors positive, one negative.

General observations from the study: Researchers report these clonotypes also headed the CD3+CD56-NKG2C+ fraction in several donors.

The CDR3 is 15 residues long. The chain joins TRBV12-3 or TRBV12-4 to TRBJ1-4; the TCRdb D gene call, TRBD1, has no DNA to confirm it. The receptor was derived from a man aged 18 to 29 in good health. Sequencing input: blood T cells: a sorted CD56 or NKG2C T cell subset, CD4+ or CD8+ T cells, or bulk PBMC T cells (not recorded which). The CDR3 region is CASSPSGQPHEKLFF.